The rows below give T cell receptor beta chains drawn from one sample of a study of T-cell memory formation after mild COVID-19. Via MiXCR, TCRdb re-called the 5' RACE reads, giving one row per CDR3 protein. The repertoire consists of 85,000 to 130,000 distinct CDR3 sequences, with roughly 11% occurring once and the leading ten covering approximately 40%. The sample comprised PBMCs or a T cell subset sorted from them (not recorded which). Source of these receptors: a man aged 18 to 35 who had mild COVID-19 (a few samples of this study predate the infection). Cell type and time point are not known. CDR3s include the opening cysteine and the closing phenylalanine or tryptophan. D genes are given only for firm matches. Rows may omit the clone size; those that give it use once, few, many or a size class.

TRBV5-1	16	many	TRBJ2-1	-	TGCGCCAGCAGCCCCCAACCATCGGACAGTTACAATGAGCAGTTCTTC	CASSPQPSDSYNEQFF
TRBV24-1	13	-	TRBJ1-1	-	TGTGCCACCAGTGATTTGTGGGGCACTGAAGCTTTCTTT	CATSDLWGTEAFF
TRBV12-3/TRBV12-4	10	few	TRBJ1-2	-	TGTGCCAGCAGTCACAGGGGCTACACCTTC	CASSHRGYTF
TRBV7-9	14	-	TRBJ2-1	-	TGTGCCAGCAGCTCTGGACAGCTTTCGTATGAGCAGTTCTTC	CASSSGQLSYEQFF
TRBV6-5	11	many	TRBJ1-1	-	TGTGCCAGCAGTGATGGCCGTGATGGTTTCTTT	CASSDGRDGFF
TRBV5-1	14	few	TRBJ2-1	-	TGCGCCAGCAGCTTGATTAAATCCAGACATGAGCAGTTCTTC	CASSLIKSRHEQFF
TRBV4-2	14	-	TRBJ2-7	-	TGTGCCAGCAGCCAAGCGATGGGGGTGAGGGAGCAGTACTTC	CASSQAMGVREQYF
TRBV7-9	16	-	TRBJ2-3	-	TGTGCCAGCAGCCCCCAACCAGGTGTCGGAACAGATACGCAGTATTTT	CASSPQPGVGTDTQYF
TRBV27	15	-	TRBJ2-5	TRBD1	TGTGCCAGCAGCACCCGGGACAGCTCCCAAGAGACCCAGTACTTC	CASSTRDSSQETQYF
TRBV27	15	few	TRBJ1-6	-	TGTGCCAGCAGTTTCTTACGCCTGATTAATTCACCCCTCCACTTT	CASSFLRLINSPLHF
TRBV5-1	15	few	TRBJ2-1	TRBD1	TGCGCCAGCAGCTCCCAGGACAGGGGGTGGGATGAGCAGTTCTTC	CASSSQDRGWDEQFF
TRBV24-1	12	-	TRBJ2-5	-	TGTGCCACCGGGGGCAGGGCGGAGACCCAGTACTTC	CATGGRAETQYF
TRBV12-3/TRBV12-4	19	few	TRBJ1-2	-	TGTGCCAGCAGTTTCCCCCCTCGAGACAGGAAAATATGTATTGGGGGCTACACCTTC	CASSFPPRDRKICIGGYTF
TRBV4-1	17	few	TRBJ2-1	TRBD2	TGCGCCAGCAGCCACAGACTAGCGGGGGCCGACTACAATGAGCAGTTCTTC	CASSHRLAGADYNEQFF
TRBV12-3/TRBV12-4	13	-	TRBJ1-2	-	TGTGCCAGCAGTTTCAGGGTTCATAGTGGCTACACCTTC	CASSFRVHSGYTF
TRBV9	14	-	TRBJ2-1	-	TGTGCCAGCAGCGTCCAGGGCATTGGCAATGAGCAGTTCTTC	CASSVQGIGNEQFF
TRBV4-3	14	many	TRBJ1-2	-	TGCGCCAGCAGCACCCGGGGCACGGATGATCGCTACACCTTC	CASSTRGTDDRYTF
TRBV29-1	12	-	TRBJ2-1	-	TGCAGCGTTGAACAGGGCGGCAATGAGCAGTTCTTC	CSVEQGGNEQFF
TRBV6-4	14	few	TRBJ2-3	TRBD2	TGTGCCAGCAGTGCTAGCGGGGGGGCAGATACGCAGTATTTT	CASSASGGADTQYF
TRBV7-9	16	-	TRBJ2-3	TRBD2	TGTGCCAGCAGCTTCCTAGCGGGGGGGAGCACAGATACGCAGTATTTT	CASSFLAGGSTDTQYF
TRBV6-5	15	few	TRBJ1-4	-	TGTGCCAGCCAAAACCAGGGAGTTTCAAATGAAAAACTGTTTTTT	CASQNQGVSNEKLFF
TRBV7-3	13	-	TRBJ2-2	-	TGTGCCACCCGATCAGGGAACACCGGGGAGCTGTTTTTT	CATRSGNTGELFF
TRBV5-1	14	once	TRBJ2-5	-	TGCGCCAGCAGCCCCGGGACGGTCCAAGAGACCCAGTACTTC	CASSPGTVQETQYF
TRBV20-1	14	-	TRBJ1-2	-	TGCAGTGCTAGAGAGCGGGGAACGCTCTATGGCTACACCTTC	CSARERGTLYGYTF
TRBV7-8	14	few	TRBJ2-5	TRBD1	TGTGCCAGCAGCTTCACAGGGGGTTCGGAGACCCAGTACTTC	CASSFTGGSETQYF
TRBV7-6	13	many	TRBJ2-7	TRBD1	TGTGCCAGCAGCCTGACAGGGATGGGAGAGCAGTACTTC	CASSLTGMGEQYF
TRBV5-6	14	few	TRBJ1-3	TRBD1	TGTGCCAGCAGCTGGGGACAGGCTTTAGACACCATATATTTT	CASSWGQALDTIYF
TRBV3-1	17	-	TRBJ1-3	-	TGTGCCAGCAGCCAAGATGGCCGTCGAAACTCTGGAAACACCATATATTTT	CASSQDGRRNSGNTIYF
TRBV14	14	few	TRBJ1-1	-	TGTGCCAGCAGCCAAGGGGGGGAAGGGGCTGAAGCTTTCTTT	CASSQGGEGAEAFF
TRBV19	11	-	TRBJ1-1	-	TGTGCCGCCGCGGGTGGCACTGAAGCTTTCTTT	CAAAGGTEAFF
TRBV7-9	15	-	TRBJ2-5	TRBD1	TGTGCCAGCAGTTACCGGGACAGGGGGACAGAGACCCAGTACTTC	CASSYRDRGTETQYF
TRBV2	14	few	TRBJ1-1	TRBD1	TGTGCCAGCAGAGACAGGGCCTTGAACACTGAAGCTTTCTTT	CASRDRALNTEAFF
TRBV27	13	-	TRBJ1-5	-	TGTGCCAGCGCGTTCCAGGGGAATCAGCCCCAGCATTTT	CASAFQGNQPQHF
TRBV29-1	12	many	TRBJ2-3	-	TGCAGCGTTGATGGAACCACAGATACGCAGTATTTT	CSVDGTTDTQYF
TRBV5-1	16	-	TRBJ2-7	-	TGCGCCAGCAGCTTGGCCTTCCGGGTTCCAACCTACGAGCAGTACTTC	CASSLAFRVPTYEQYF
TRBV15	15	few	TRBJ1-4	-	TGTGCCACCAGCAGAGTTGGGCGGACTAATGAAAAACTGTTTTTT	CATSRVGRTNEKLFF
TRBV7-9	13	-	TRBJ1-5	-	TGTGCCAGCGCCCGGACGGTCCAGCAGCCCCAGCATTTT	CASARTVQQPQHF
TRBV4-1	15	-	TRBJ2-7	TRBD1	TGCGCCAGCAGCCAAGAGGCAGGGGGCCCCTACGAGCAGTACTTC	CASSQEAGGPYEQYF
TRBV29-1	15	-	TRBJ2-3	-	TGCAGCGTTGACCCCTCTTGGGGACTCACAGATACGCAGTATTTT	CSVDPSWGLTDTQYF
TRBV10-2	14	few	TRBJ1-1	-	TGCGCCAGCAGTGAGTCGACTGGGGACACTGAAGCTTTCTTT	CASSESTGDTEAFF
TRBV24-1	12	few	TRBJ2-5	-	TGTGCCACCCACCCGGGTCAAGAGACCCAGTGCTTC	CATHPGQETQCF
TRBV4-2	16	few	TRBJ2-5	TRBD1	TGTGCCAGCAGCCAAGAGACGGGACAGGGGGAAGAGACCCAGTACTTC	CASSQETGQGEETQYF
TRBV6-6	14	few	TRBJ2-5	TRBD1	TGTGCCAGCACCGGGACAGGGGAAGGTGAGACCCAGTACTTC	CASTGTGEGETQYF
TRBV4-1	15	-	TRBJ1-1	-	TGCGCCAGCAGCCATGTACAGGGTATGGGATCTGAAGCTTTCTTT	CASSHVQGMGSEAFF
TRBV6-2/TRBV6-3	11	few	TRBJ2-1	-	TGTGCCAGCAGTTACTTCTTTGAGCAGTTCTTC	CASSYFFEQFF
TRBV3-1	14	few	TRBJ2-5	-	TGTGCCAGCAGCCAATTCAACGGGGAAGAGACCCAGTACTTC	CASSQFNGEETQYF
TRBV2	14	medium-sized	TRBJ2-7	-	TGTGCCAGCAGTGAACGGACGAGCTCCTACGAGCAGTACTTC	CASSERTSSYEQYF